Sequencing of this T cell receptor (beta chain) was carried out in a study of T cell repertoires in cytomegalovirus infection. Study in general: Both a matching HLA type and CMV infection were indicated by public TCR beta signatures. Broader study findings: Across the ex vivo response, the dominant clonotypes were HLA-C-restricted CMV-specific TCR beta clonotypes.

V lost 5 bases and J lost 4; bases outside the gene matches: 5. The CDR3 totals 14 residues. Germline CDR1 and CDR2: SEHNR and FQNEAQ (reference sequence). This clonotype appeared a few times. As yet, its antigen is unknown. From the reads, TCRdb called clonotypes with MiXCR, one entry per CDR3 protein. The sample yields some 920,000 distinct CDR3 sequences, approximately 31% seen once. The sequence was collected from a human donor in good health (CMV status not recorded). Some clones in this sample may be carry-over from other donors' samples. The sequencing here drew on cultured CD8+ T cells from PBMCs, taken from culture after CMV antigen stimulation. V gene TRBV7-9 combines with J gene TRBJ1-5; 7 bases align to TRBD1. Here the CDR3 DNA reads TGTGCCAGCAGCCCGACAGGGATGAATCAGCCCCAGCATTTT. Encoded protein: CASSPTGMNQPQHF.